A selection of T cell receptor beta chains follows, all from one sample in a study of glioma-infiltrating T cells. Each CDR3 protein gets one entry after TCRdb re-called the multiplex PCR reads with MiXCR. The profile covers around 140,000 distinct CDR3 sequences, with 39% appearing a single time and roughly a fifth taken by the ten largest. The specimen was glioma tissue, nonneoplastic brain tissue, or PBMCs (not recorded which). The receptors were sampled from a human donor with low-grade glioma or glioblastoma, undergoing nonglioma brain surgery, or in good health (not recorded which). Both conserved end residues are part of each CDR3. Fields, in order: clone size, D gene, V gene, J gene, CDR3 DNA, CDR3 protein. The D gene is left open where the match is weak. Clone size, where shown, is once, few, many, or a class for clones that have expanded.

few	TRBD1	TRBV20-1	TRBJ2-7	TGCAGTGGAGCGACAGGGAACAACGAGCAGTACTTC	CSGATGNNEQYF
-	TRBD2	TRBV4-1	TRBJ2-1	TGCGCCAGCAGCCAAGGGACTAGCGGGGCTTACAATGAGCAGTTCTTC	CASSQGTSGAYNEQFF
-	TRBD1	TRBV2	TRBJ2-5	TGTGCCAGCAGTCCCGGACAGGGCTCGTACCAAGAGACCCAGTACTTC	CASSPGQGSYQETQYF
-	-	TRBV27	TRBJ2-7	TGTGCCAGCAGGGGACTTTCCTACGAGCAGTACTTC	CASRGLSYEQYF
-	TRBD1	TRBV6-1	TRBJ1-1	TGTGCCAGCACTAAGCCCCTCACCGGGACAGGGGGTGTCGGCACTGAAGCTTTCTTT	CASTKPLTGTGGVGTEAFF
-	TRBD2	TRBV7-2	TRBJ2-3	TGTGCCAGCAGCTTAGCAGCGGGAGGGGCAGATACGCAGTATTTT	CASSLAAGGADTQYF
-	-	TRBV27	TRBJ1-6	TGTGCCAGCAGTTTACAACCGAGCCCCGGTCTACCCCTCCACTTT	CASSLQPSPGLPLHF
-	-	TRBV6-2/TRBV6-3	TRBJ1-1	TGTGCCAGCAGTTCCGGGAGAACTCTTGGACGCACTGAAGCTTTCTTT	CASSSGRTLGRTEAFF
few	-	TRBV6-1	TRBJ2-7	TGTGCCAGCAGGTTAAGGGACGGCTACGAGCAGTACTTC	CASRLRDGYEQYF
few	-	TRBV7-2	TRBJ2-5	TGTGCCAGCAGCATGAAAGAGACCCAGTACTTC	CASSMKETQYF
-	-	TRBV20-1	TRBJ2-5	TGCAGTGCTAGTACCCGGGGGCGAGGCGAGACCCAGTACTTC	CSASTRGRGETQYF
-	-	TRBV28	TRBJ2-5	TGTGCCAGCAGTTTATCCGGCCCTGAGACCCAGTACTTC	CASSLSGPETQYF
few	TRBD2	TRBV6-6	TRBJ2-7	TGTGCCAGCAGTTACTACTCCGGGACTAGCGGGAGGGCCGGCGAGCAGTACTTC	CASSYYSGTSGRAGEQYF
-	TRBD1	TRBV4-3	TRBJ1-5	TGCGCCAGCAGCCAAGATGTGGGGGGGACAGGGAGGGATCAGCCCCAGCATTTT	CASSQDVGGTGRDQPQHF
-	-	TRBV12-3/TRBV12-4	TRBJ2-7	TGTGCCAGCAGCCCCTCTGCTCTCTACGAGCAGTACTTC	CASSPSALYEQYF
-	-	TRBV5-6	TRBJ1-3	TGTGCCAGCAGCTACCGAGCCGCGGGGAACTCTGGAAACACCATATATTTT	CASSYRAAGNSGNTIYF
many	-	TRBV6-6	TRBJ1-1	TGTGCCAGCAGTTACTCTGGGGGCGTAAGGAACACTGAAGCTTTCTTT	CASSYSGGVRNTEAFF
few	-	TRBV2	TRBJ1-1	TGTGCCAGCAGTGAATTTGAGAACACTGAAGCTTTCTTT	CASSEFENTEAFF
many	TRBD2	TRBV27	TRBJ2-7	TGTGCCAGCGGGAGGGCTCAAGGCGAGCAGTACTTC	CASGRAQGEQYF
-	-	TRBV6-2/TRBV6-3	TRBJ2-2	TGTGCCAGCAGCGGGGGCGAGGTCACCGGGGAGCTGTTTTTT	CASSGGEVTGELFF
-	-	TRBV28	TRBJ2-7	TGTGCCAGCGGGGGCCATCACGGGGCCTACGAGCAGTACTTC	CASGGHHGAYEQYF
-	TRBD1	TRBV2	TRBJ2-7	TGTGCCAGCAGTGAGGCGGACAGGGGGCGCGACGAGCAGTACTTC	CASSEADRGRDEQYF
-	-	TRBV6-6	TRBJ1-2	TGTGCCAGCAGTTACTCCCTCTCGGGGGATGGCTACACCTTC	CASSYSLSGDGYTF
-	-	TRBV7-8	TRBJ2-1	TGTGCCAGCAGCCCCCCGGCTAGGACAACCAGAAATGAGCAGTTCTTC	CASSPPARTTRNEQFF
-	-	TRBV6-5	TRBJ1-1	TGTGCCAGCAGCAGACATGGACGGACTGAAGCTTTCTTT	CASSRHGRTEAFF
-	-	TRBV7-2	TRBJ2-3	TGTGCCAGCAGCTTATCGCCTATCCAACGTGTTGAGCAGTATTTT	CASSLSPIQRVEQYF
many	-	TRBV20-1	TRBJ2-1	TGCAGTGCTAGCGGGAGACGGAACAATGAGCAGTTCTTC	CSASGRRNNEQFF
few	-	TRBV3-1	TRBJ1-2	TGTGCCAGCAGCCAAGGACACCCGACCGCCCCTGCCTATGGCTACACCTTC	CASSQGHPTAPAYGYTF
-	TRBD2	TRBV2	TRBJ2-7	TGTGCCAGCAAGCCGGGACTAGGTTACGAGCAGTACTTC	CASKPGLGYEQYF
few	-	TRBV20-1	TRBJ1-5	TGCAGTACCGGACCGTTCAATCAGCCCCAGCATTTT	CSTGPFNQPQHF
once	-	TRBV7-9	TRBJ2-5	TGTGCCAGCAGCCAACCCCTCAAAGAGACCCAGTACTTC	CASSQPLKETQYF
-	-	TRBV29-1	TRBJ2-7	TGCAGCGTGGCGGCAGCTTCTTACGAGCAGTACTTC	CSVAAASYEQYF
once	TRBD1	TRBV29-1	TRBJ1-1	TGCAGCGTTGACCCTCCGGGACAGCGGAACACTGAAGCTTTCTTT	CSVDPPGQRNTEAFF
few	-	TRBV4-3	TRBJ2-3	TGCGCCAGCAGCCATACGCGCGCTCGCACAGATACGCAGTATTTT	CASSHTRARTDTQYF
-	-	TRBV7-2	TRBJ2-1	TGTGCCAGCAGCTTAACCGACGTAGCCTATGAGCAGTTCTTC	CASSLTDVAYEQFF
-	-	TRBV6-5	TRBJ2-5	TGCGCCACCGGACCCCGGTTCGAGACCCAGTACTTC	CATGPRFETQYF
-	-	TRBV19	TRBJ1-5	TGTGCCAGTAATGTAGCCAGATATAGCAATCAGCCCCAGCATTTT	CASNVARYSNQPQHF
few	-	TRBV7-8	TRBJ2-5	-	CASSFYICSAILPIGRQETQYF
few	-	TRBV6-5	TRBJ1-1	TGTGCCAGCAGTTACTATCGGGGGGCGATGAACACTGAAGCTTTCTTT	CASSYYRGAMNTEAFF
many	-	TRBV6-2/TRBV6-3	TRBJ1-2	TGTGCCAGCAGTTACATCCAGCGTGGCTACACCTTC	CASSYIQRGYTF
-	-	TRBV7-2	TRBJ2-1	TGTGCCAGCAGCTTAGCCGTAGCGACAGGCTACAATGAGCAGTTCTTC	CASSLAVATGYNEQFF
few	TRBD1	TRBV7-3	TRBJ2-2	TGTGCCAGCAGCCCGGACAGGGGGAGCTCCGGGGAGCTGTTTTTT	CASSPDRGSSGELFF
-	-	TRBV28	TRBJ2-3	TGTGCCAGCAGCCAGGGCCCGAAAAGCACAGATACGCAGTATTTT	CASSQGPKSTDTQYF
few	TRBD1	TRBV19	TRBJ1-5	TGTGCCAGTAGGGGACAGGGGGTTAGAAATCAGCCCCAGCATTTT	CASRGQGVRNQPQHF
few	TRBD2	TRBV20-1	TRBJ2-7	TGCAGTGCTGGGACTAGCGGGAGGGGGAACGAGCAGTACTTC	CSAGTSGRGNEQYF
-	-	TRBV27	TRBJ1-5	TGTGCCAGCAGTTTACTTTCAGGGGATGGAAGCCAGCCCCAGCATTTT	CASSLLSGDGSQPQHF
-	-	TRBV6-1	TRBJ2-7	TGTGCCAGCAGTTTCGCAGTGACGGCCGAGCAGTACTTC	CASSFAVTAEQYF
-	-	TRBV3-1	TRBJ1-5	TGTGCCAGCAGCCCGTCGGTAGGAGAACAGCCCCAGCATTTT	CASSPSVGEQPQHF
-	TRBD1	TRBV2	TRBJ2-7	TGTGCCAGCAGTGGACAGGGACGGGCCTACGAGCAGTACTTC	CASSGQGRAYEQYF